These 21 T cell receptor beta chains were all obtained from the same sample, sequenced in a study of beta chain features in type 1 diabetes. As every portion of the isolated RNA was reverse transcribed, the sequencing read expressed TCRB transcripts. Profiling relied on immunoSEQ multiplex PCR, and the TCRdb table lists in-frame clones only, not all of them. The sample shows around 300,000 clones, 7% to 9% of them seen only once. Specimen: central memory CD4+ T cells from blood. The receptors stem from a woman aged 18-30 years in good health.

The chain joins TRBV19 to TRBJ2-7; 9 bases map to TRBD2. V was pared by 6 bases and J by 0 bases, with 3 bases of the junction left unmatched. This CDR3 has 14 amino acids. Germline lookup yields CDR1 LNHDA and CDR2 SQIVND (reference sequence). The CDR3 region has the DNA TGTGCCAGTAGCAGCGGGAGGAGCTCCTACGAGCAGTACTTC. It encodes CASSSGRSSYEQYF.

The sample holds a few counts of this clone. The J gene is TRBJ2-1, the V gene TRBV5-1; TRBD2 agrees at 8 bases. Germline values: CDR1 SGHRS, CDR2 YFSETQ. V was pared by 4 bases and J by 8 bases, with 5 bases of the junction left unmatched. This CDR3 comprises 13 residues. The CDR3 DNA reads as TGCGCCAGCAGCCCGAATAGCGGGGATGAGCAGTTCTTC. Protein: CASSPNSGDEQFF.

The table lists this clone with a few counts. J is TRBJ2-7 and V is TRBV6-7; D is uncertain. TRBV6-7 is an ORF, with its function uncertain. The V end lost 8 bases, the J end lost 2 bases, and 10 bases lay between the germline ends. The CDR3 runs to 12 residues. The CDR3 nucleotides are TGTGCCAGCTCCACTCAGACCTACGAGCAGTACGTC. This sequence encodes CASSTQTYEQYV.

In its sample, this clone was seen a few times. This rearrangement joins TRBV27 to TRBJ2-5; D remains ambiguous. Trimming removed 4 bases from V and 5 bases from J, with 8 bases in between. The CDR3 covers 12 residues. Per germline, CDR1 MNHEY and CDR2 SMNVEV (reference sequence). This chain's CDR3 is CASSSHGETQYF. For the CDR3, the DNA is TGTGCCAGCAGTTCTCATGGGGAGACCCAGTACTTC.

This sequence joins TRBV7-2 and TRBJ2-3, with D possibly TRBD1 on 5 matching bases. Germline-derived CDR1 and CDR2 are SGHTA and FQGNSA. The CDR3 is 13 amino acids. V shed 2 bases and J shed 11 bases, with 14 bases lying between them. DNA of the CDR3: TGTGCCAGCAGCTTAAACTTCCCCCAGGGGCAGTATTTT. Translation gives CASSLNFPQGQYF.

The chain combines TRBV15 with TRBJ1-1; a possible D gene is TRBD1 (5 bases). CDR3 length equals 14 residues. Trimming stripped 5 bases from V and 4 bases from J, with 14 bases between. Germline V lookup: CDR1 LNHNV, CDR2 YYDKDF (reference sequence). The DNA for the CDR3 is TGTGCCACCAGCTCCGGAGGGGCAAGCACTGAAGCTTTCTTT. Its protein is CATSSGGASTEAFF.

This clone was counted only a few times. The V call is TRBV5-6, the J call TRBJ2-6, with 10 bases matching TRBD1. The J segment lost 0 bases and the V segment lost 1 base, leaving 4 bases of the junction unmatched. CDR3 length equals 18 residues. CDR1 is SGHDT, CDR2 YYEEEE, per germline. This CDR3 reads CASSLFGTGDSGANVLTF. Here the CDR3 DNA reads TGTGCCAGCAGCTTGTTTGGGACAGGGGACTCTGGGGCCAACGTCCTGACTTTC.

This clone was counted only a few times. V is TRBV28 and J is TRBJ1-5; D is possibly TRBD1 (6 bases). Trimming stripped 10 bases from V and 5 bases from J, with 15 bases between. The CDR3 is 13 residues long. CDR1 and CDR2 from the germline V gene are MDHEN and SYDVKM. CDR3 in DNA: TGTGCCATCAGGCGGGGGCCTCATCAGCCCCAGCATTTT. Translating gives CAIRRGPHQPQHF.

The chain employs TRBV15 and TRBJ1-1; no firm D call. From germline, CDR1 is LNHNV and CDR2 YYDKDF (reference sequence). CDR3 length: 15 amino acids. Between the trimmed V and J ends, which lost 1 base and 2 bases, there was a span of 11 bases. The CDR3 region has the DNA TGTGCCACCAGCAGAGTGACAAACCAAAACACTGAAGCTTTCTTT. Its protein is CATSRVTNQNTEAFF. Based on the CDR3 plus reference TRBV15 and TRBJ1-1, the full variable domain is DAMVIQNPRYQVTQFGKPVTLSCSQTLNHNVMYWYQQKSSQAPKLLFHYYDKDFNNEADTPDNFQSRRPNTSFCFLDIRSPGLGDTAMYLCATSRVTNQNTEAFFGQGTRLTVV.

This clone was counted many times. This chain joins TRBV9 and TRBJ2-3; D is tentatively TRBD1 or TRBD2 (5 bases each). V lost 3 bases and J lost 2, with 16 bases in between. Germline V gene sequence: CDR1 SGDLS, CDR2 YYNGEE. The CDR3 totals 16 residues. CDR3 in DNA: TGTGCCAGCAGCGCCCCCGGGACCCTCATCACAGATACGCAGTATTTT. Its translation is CASSAPGTLITDTQYF. The whole variable domain, remainder taken from reference TRBV9 and TRBJ2-3, is DSGVTQTPKHLITATGQRVTLRCSPRSGDLSVYWYQQSLDQGLQFLIQYYNGEERAKGNILERFSAQQFPDLHSELNLSSLELGDSALYFCASSAPGTLITDTQYFGPGTRLTVL.

This clone was seen ten or more times. This chain joins TRBV4-2 and TRBJ2-1; TRBD2 aligns across 8 bases. Germline CDR1 and CDR2: LGHNA and YNFKEQ. V lost 4 bases, J lost 4 bases, and 6 bases stayed unmatched. The CDR3 sequence is 15 residues long. CDR3 in amino acids: CASSRLAGPYNEQFF. CDR3 coding DNA: TGTGCCAGCAGCCGCCTAGCGGGCCCTTACAATGAGCAGTTCTTC.

This clone came up a few times. This chain uses TRBV18 with TRBJ2-7, with 8 positions matching TRBD1. Looked up from germline, CDR1 is KGHSH and CDR2 is LQKENI. This CDR3 contains 14 residues. Trimming removed 5 bases from V and 4 bases from J; junction bases left unmatched: 7. The CDR3, as DNA: TGTGCCAGCTCAGATCAGGGGGCGCGGTACGAGCAGTACTTC. It specifies CASSDQGARYEQYF.

There are a few counts of this clone. This rearrangement joins TRBV14 to TRBJ2-3; 8 nucleotides agree with TRBD1. This CDR3 region has 15 residues. The junction had 3 bases not matched to a gene; V was cut back by 4 bases and J by 0 bases. CDR1 is SGHDN, CDR2 FVKESK, per germline. The CDR3 DNA sequence: TGTGCCAGCAGCCCCGACAGGGGTAGCACAGATACGCAGTATTTT. This codes for CASSPDRGSTDTQYF.

V gene TRBV5-5 combines with J gene TRBJ1-1, with D possibly being TRBD1 (6 bases). Between the trimmed V and J ends, which lost 2 bases and 4 bases, there was a span of 15 bases. CDR3 length: 15 amino acids. From germline, CDR1 is SGHKS and CDR2 YYEKEE (reference sequence). CDR3 sequence reads: CASSFLPRGVTEAFF. CDR3 sequence (DNA): TGTGCCAGCAGCTTCCTGCCCAGGGGCGTCACTGAAGCTTTCTTT.

This clone occurred a few times. The V gene is TRBV12-5, the J gene TRBJ2-2, with D possibly being TRBD1 (6 bases). CDR1 is LGHNT and CDR2 is FRNRAP in the germline V gene. Trimming removed 6 bases from V and 2 bases from J, with 13 bases in between. This CDR3 is built from 15 residues. The CDR3, as DNA: TGTGCTAGTGGGTACAGGGCGATAAACACCGGGGAGCTGTTTTTT. Its protein is CASGYRAINTGELFF.

The count of this clone is one. The chain employs TRBV6-5 and TRBJ1-4, with 7 bases matching TRBD1. J gave up 2 bases and V 5 bases, and 5 bases lay outside the gene matches. Germline assignment: CDR1 MNHEY and CDR2 SVGAGI. This CDR3 spans 15 amino acids. This chain's CDR3 is CASSTTGATNEKLFF. CDR3 bases: TGTGCCAGCAGTACTACAGGGGCGACTAATGAAAAACTGTTTTTT.

The rearrangement links TRBV28 to TRBJ2-4, with 9 bases that match TRBD1. CDR3 length: 15 residues. The V gene's germline CDR1 is MDHEN and CDR2 SYDVKM. V lost 5 bases and J lost 6; bases outside the gene matches: 8. The CDR3 nucleotides read TGTGCCAGCAGTCCCACAGGGGGCTGGGGAAACATTCAGTACTTC. Amino acid sequence: CASSPTGGWGNIQYF.

This chain connects TRBV6-1 to TRBJ2-1; 7 positions match TRBD2. J gave up 9 bases and V 6 bases, and 5 bases lay outside the gene matches. Germline V CDR1 and CDR2: MNHNS, SASEGT. This CDR3 contains 12 residues. DNA for the CDR3: TGTGCCAGCAGGGGAGGGTATACTGAGCAGTTCTTC. Its protein is CASRGGYTEQFF.

V is TRBV7-2 and J is TRBJ1-6, with D uncertain. The germline V and J ends were trimmed by 1 base and 10 bases, with 8 bases remaining between them. The length of the CDR3 is 13 residues. Germline lookup yields CDR1 SGHTA and CDR2 FQGNSA. The CDR3 bases are TGTGCCAGCAGCTTAGTGGGCGTCTCACCCCTCCACTTT. Protein sequence: CASSLVGVSPLHF. The whole variable domain, remainder taken from reference TRBV7-2 and TRBJ1-6, is GAGVSQSPSNKVTEKGKDVELRCDPISGHTALYWYRQSLGQGLEFLIYFQGNSAPDKSGLPSDRFSAERTGGSVSTLTIQRTQQEDSAVYLCASSLVGVSPLHFGNGTRLTVT.

This clone was counted between two and nine times. Possible read error: a much larger clone is one base away. The chain recombines TRBV7-3 with TRBJ2-1; no definite D call. Trimming pared 5 bases from V and 9 bases from J, leaving 8 bases between. The germline V gene encodes CDR1 SGHTA and CDR2 FQGTGA. This CDR3 region has 11 residues. CDR3 nucleotide sequence: TGTGCCAGCAGCCTGAAGGGTGAGCAGTTCTTC. Translated: CASSLKGEQFF.

A few counts support this clone. The chain has TRBV7-9 and TRBJ1-4, with D possibly TRBD1 on 6 matching bases. The CDR3 is 14 amino acids. V was clipped by 3 bases and J by 8 bases, with 13 bases between them. Per germline, CDR1 SEHNR and CDR2 FQNEAQ (reference sequence). The CDR3 sequence: CASSFSQGEEKLFF. In DNA, the CDR3 is TGTGCCAGCAGCTTTTCACAGGGAGAGGAAAAACTGTTTTTT.